The 2 T cell receptor beta chains presented below share a single source sample, sequenced in a study of molecular identifiers for immune sequencing clone quantification. One entry per CDR3 protein, called by TCRdb with MiXCR from the PCR reads. Here the sample spans about 320,000 distinct CDR3 sequences, roughly a fifth being singletons. Sequencing was carried out using naive CD8+ T cells from blood, with Jurkat cell RNA spiked in. Subset specified: FACS-sorted CD8+CD4-CCR7+CD45RA+ naive T cells. These receptors were collected from a human donor in good health. Some libraries in this study had Jurkat cell RNA spiked in.

In its sample, this clonotype was seen many times. The DNA of the CDR3 is TGCGCCAGCAGCCAACCCGGGACAGGGCCCTACGAGCAGTACTTC. It is translated as CASSQPGTGPYEQYF. The V call is TRBV4-1, the J call TRBJ2-7; 9 nucleotides match TRBD1. CDR1 is MGHRA, CDR2 YSYEKL, per germline. Trimming cost V 2 bases and J 2 bases; bases outside gene matches: 4. The CDR3 is 15 residues long.

This clonotype was observed many times. The V and J genes are TRBV7-6 and TRBJ2-7; D gene unclear. This CDR3 is built from 14 residues. Germline V gene sequence: CDR1 SGHVS, CDR2 FNYEAQ. Trimming took off 1 base at V and 0 bases at J, with 7 bases between the two ends. DNA of the CDR3: TGTGCCAGCAGCTTAGAGGGTTTCTCCTACGAGCAGTACTTC. It yields the protein CASSLEGFSYEQYF.